Following are 16 T cell receptor beta chains from one sample sequenced in a study of beta chain features in type 1 diabetes (dated by TCRdb to the late 2010s). Libraries were prepared through the immunoSEQ multiplex PCR assay. All of the isolated RNA was reverse transcribed with the High Capacity cDNA Reverse Transcription Kit, so expressed TCRB transcripts were sequenced. TCRdb limited this immuneACCESS table to in-frame rearrangements with V and J called. A share of clones is missing; checked studies link under half to unresolved V genes, and the rest is unexplained. The sample table shows about 150,000 clones, and less than 9.5% are seen once. The top ten clones comprise about 0.6% of the sample. Material for sequencing was central memory CD4+ T cells from blood. The receptors were gathered from a man aged 18 to 29 in good health.

This clone was detected a few times. The V gene is TRBV6-5, the J gene TRBJ1-1; TRBD1 agrees at 7 bases. The CDR3 consists of 14 residues. Germline V lookup: CDR1 MNHEY, CDR2 SVGAGI. V was pared by 0 bases and J by 4 bases, with 2 bases of the junction left unmatched. The CDR3: CASSYSGGGTEAFF. The CDR3 coding sequence is TGTGCCAGCAGTTACTCAGGGGGCGGCACTGAAGCTTTCTTT.

This clone was picked up many times. CDR3 loop: CSVETSEQFF. The CDR3 DNA reads as TGCAGCGTTGAAACTAGTGAGCAGTTCTTC. The chain combines TRBV29-1 with TRBJ2-1, with a weak D call TRBD2 (5 bases). This CDR3 contains 10 residues. Germline V gene lookup returns CDR1 SQVTM and CDR2 ANQGSEA. V was cut by 2 bases and J by 9 bases, with 5 bases left in between.

The sample holds a few counts of this clone. CDR3 bases: TGTGCCCGCACCACAGGGGGCGGATATGGCTACACCTTC. Its translation: CARTTGGGYGYTF. The rearrangement uses TRBV30 and TRBJ1-2, with TRBD1 matching over 9 bases. Per germline, CDR1 GTSNPN and CDR2 SVGIG (reference sequence). This CDR3 contains 13 residues. J lost 5 bases, V lost 8 bases, and 9 bases had no gene match.

This clone was observed a few times. This chain joins TRBV2 and TRBJ2-1, with D unresolved. Trimming stripped 4 bases from V and 3 bases from J, with 4 bases between. This CDR3 region has 12 residues. Germline V gene data show CDR1 as SNHLY and CDR2 as FYNNEI. CDR3 residues: CASSVGYNEQFF. The CDR3 DNA follows: TGTGCCAGCAGTGTCGGCTACAATGAGCAGTTCTTC.

Only one count was recorded for this clone. The CDR3 coding sequence is TGTGCCTGGAGTGTAGAGACGGGACTGGGGAATTCACCCCTCCACTTT. Translating gives CAWSVETGLGNSPLHF. This chain connects TRBV30 to TRBJ1-6; D possibly corresponds to TRBD1 (5 bases). V shed 0 bases and J shed 7 bases, with 16 bases lying between them. The V gene's germline CDR1 is GTSNPN and CDR2 SVGIG (reference sequence). The CDR3 extends over 16 amino acids.

This clone occurred a few times. This chain connects TRBV19 to TRBJ2-5; D may be TRBD2 (6 bases). The CDR3 totals 14 residues. Trimming took off 8 bases at V and 5 bases at J, with 18 bases between the two ends. From germline, CDR1 is LNHDA and CDR2 SQIVND (reference sequence). The CDR3 sequence: CASGQAGSGETQYF. The CDR3 DNA reads as TGTGCCAGTGGGCAGGCGGGGAGTGGTGAGACCCAGTACTTC.

The chain uses TRBV4-3 and TRBJ2-5, with 12 bases fitting TRBD2. The length of the CDR3 is 15 residues. Germline V gene data show CDR1 as LGHNA and CDR2 as YSLEER. The V gene end was trimmed by 2 bases and the J gene end by 5 bases; junction bases not matched to a gene: 3. The CDR3 DNA reads TGCGCCAGCAGCCAACGGACTAGCGGGGTGGAGACCCAGTACTTC. Residues: CASSQRTSGVETQYF.

This chain joins TRBV4-2 and TRBJ1-2; 9 positions agree with TRBD1. Germline CDR1 and CDR2: LGHNA and YNFKEQ. The CDR3 runs 14 residues. With 5 bases clipped from V and 4 bases from J, the junction kept 5 bases outside the gene matches. The DNA of the CDR3 is TGTGCCAGCAGCGCGCTGGGACAGGGCTATGGCTACACCTTC. Its translation: CASSALGQGYGYTF.

This chain joins TRBV11-2 and TRBJ2-1; D possibly corresponds to TRBD2 (5 bases). CDR1 and CDR2 (germline): SGHAT, FQNNGV. The CDR3 contains 15 residues. The V and J ends lost 5 bases and 0 bases respectively, with 11 bases between them. DNA of the CDR3: TGTGCCAGCAGCCGGAGCGGAGTCTCCTACAATGAGCAGTTCTTC. It translates to CASSRSGVSYNEQFF.

V gene TRBV28 combines with J gene TRBJ1-5; TRBD1 agrees at 8 bases. The CDR3 is made up of 15 amino acids. Trimming cost V 5 bases and J 3 bases; bases outside gene matches: 6. Looked up from germline, CDR1 is MDHEN and CDR2 is SYDVKM. DNA of the CDR3: TGTGCCAGCAGTCGTAGGGACAGGCTCAATCAGCCCCAGCATTTT. Protein product: CASSRRDRLNQPQHF.

This clone has just a few counts. The chain recombines TRBV2 with TRBJ1-2; TRBD1 might be the D (5 bases). The CDR3 totals 12 residues. V lost 0 bases, J lost 14 bases, and 13 bases lay in between. Germline CDR1 SNHLY, CDR2 FYNNEI. In DNA form, the CDR3 reads TGTGCCAGCAGTGAAGCGTTCAGGGTGGGGACCTTC. It specifies CASSEAFRVGTF. Using reference TRBV2 and TRBJ1-2 for the parts outside the CDR3, the full variable domain is EPEVTQTPSHQVTQMGQEVILRCVPISNHLYFYWYRQILGQKVEFLVSFYNNEISEKSEIFDDQFSVERPDGSNFTLKIRSTKLEDSAMYFCASSEAFRVGTFGSGTRLTVV.

This clone was observed a handful of times. The chain is built from TRBV7-3 and TRBJ2-1; TRBD2 aligns across 10 bases. CDR3 size: 16 residues. Unmatched junction bases numbered 10, after V lost 4 bases and J lost 7 bases. CDR1 is SGHTA and CDR2 is FQGTGA in the germline V gene. CDR3 coding DNA: TGTGCCAGCAGCTCCTATAGCGGGGGGCCGGGAAATGAGCAGTTCTTC. Translating it yields CASSSYSGGPGNEQFF.

There are a few counts of this clone. The genes are TRBV4-3 and TRBJ1-5; 8 bases match TRBD1. V lost 3 bases to trimming and J lost 4 bases; unmatched junction nucleotides: 2. CDR3 length: 14 residues. Germline V gene sequence: CDR1 LGHNA, CDR2 YSLEER. CDR3 nucleotide sequence: TGCGCCAGCAGCCAGGGACAGGATAATCAGCCCCAGCATTTT. Translating gives CASSQGQDNQPQHF.

There are a few counts of this clone. V is TRBV5-1 and J is TRBJ2-7; 9 nucleotides match TRBD1. The length of the CDR3 is 17 residues. Germline-derived CDR1 and CDR2 are SGHRS and YFSETQ. The J segment lost 3 bases and the V segment lost 0 bases, leaving 10 bases of the junction unmatched. The CDR3 bases are TGCGCCAGCAGCTTGGGGGCGACCGGGACAGGGATCTACGAGCAGTACTTC. It specifies CASSLGATGTGIYEQYF.

The chain is built from TRBV11-2 and TRBJ1-3, with D perhaps matching TRBD1 (5 bases). The CDR3 runs 15 residues. V lost 2 bases and J lost 2, with 10 bases in between. The germline gives CDR1 SGHAT, CDR2 FQNNGV. The CDR3 coding sequence is TGTGCCAGCAGCTTATCGGGGGGGGCTGGAAACACCATATATTTT. Protein: CASSLSGGAGNTIYF.

This chain joins TRBV7-9 and TRBJ1-3; TRBD1 aligns across 7 bases. Trimming removed 5 bases from V and 1 base from J; junction bases left unmatched: 11. The germline gives CDR1 SEHNR, CDR2 FQNEAQ (reference sequence). This CDR3 is built from 17 residues. CDR3 protein: CASSQSTGVWSGNTIYF. CDR3 DNA: TGTGCCAGCAGCCAGTCCACAGGGGTATGGTCTGGAAACACCATATATTTT.